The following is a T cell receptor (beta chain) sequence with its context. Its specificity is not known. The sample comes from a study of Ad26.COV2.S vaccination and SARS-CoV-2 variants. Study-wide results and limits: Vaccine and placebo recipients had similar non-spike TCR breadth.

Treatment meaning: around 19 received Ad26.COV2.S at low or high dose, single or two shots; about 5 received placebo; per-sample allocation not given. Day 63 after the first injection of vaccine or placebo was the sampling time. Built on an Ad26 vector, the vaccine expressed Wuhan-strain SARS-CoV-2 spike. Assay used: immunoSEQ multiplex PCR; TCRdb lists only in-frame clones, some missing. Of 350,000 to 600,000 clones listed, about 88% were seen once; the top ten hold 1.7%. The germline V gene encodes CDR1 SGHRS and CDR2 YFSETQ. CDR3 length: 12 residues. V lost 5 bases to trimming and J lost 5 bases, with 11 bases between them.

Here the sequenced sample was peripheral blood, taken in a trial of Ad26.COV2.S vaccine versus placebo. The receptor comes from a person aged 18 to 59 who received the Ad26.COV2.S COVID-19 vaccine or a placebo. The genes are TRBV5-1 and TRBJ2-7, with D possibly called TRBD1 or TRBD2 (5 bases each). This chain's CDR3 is CASRRDVDEQYF. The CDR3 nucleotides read TGCGCCAGCAGGAGGGACGTGGACGAGCAGTACTTC.